The clone carrying this T cell receptor (beta chain) was observed many times. TCRdb re-called the RT-PCR reads through MiXCR, storing one row per CDR3 protein. The sample includes about 700,000 distinct CDR3 sequences, 12% to 15% of them seen just once. Sequencing was done on a sample of memory CD4+ T cells from blood. The TCR was taken from a female donor in good health, serving as a healthy control.

CDR3 region: CASSFGGDYYGYTF. The CDR3 region has the DNA TGTGCCAGCAGTTTTGGAGGGGACTACTATGGCTACACCTTC. J is TRBJ1-2 and V is TRBV6-5, with D perhaps TRBD1 (5 bases). Looked up from germline, CDR1 is MNHEY and CDR2 is SVGAGI. The V end was cut by 4 bases, the J end by 3 bases, with 12 bases between. CDR3 length: 14 amino acids.